This T cell receptor (beta chain) appears in the sequencing data of a study of human T cells and chemical hapten exposure. Study-wide findings and caveats: Those TCRs sitting above 1 in 1000 frequency stayed the same with DPC sensitization.

Noted time point: healthy volunteer bleed at 6 weeks. Unseparated into fractions, whole blood served as the source from which total RNA was extracted. This clonotype has more than one count but fewer than ten. The target antigen is unknown. Trimming left V 0 bases short and J 7 bases short, with 16 bases between. Germline CDR1 and CDR2: DFQATT and SNEGSKA (reference sequence). This CDR3 contains 16 residues. TCRdb reprocessed the RACE reads with MiXCR, giving one entry per CDR3 protein. The sample holds approximately 84,000 distinct CDR3 sequences, approximately 8.6% seen once. The sequencing input was whole blood. The TCR was taken from a male donor in good health. Some clones in this sample may be carry-over from other donors' samples. The chain links TRBV20-1 to TRBJ1-6; D not certain. The CDR3 bases are TGCAGTGCTAGAGATGAGACAATCCACGCCAATTCACCCCTCCACTTT. Its translation: CSARDETIHANSPLHF.